This T cell receptor beta chain was profiled in a study of cytomegalovirus exposure and HLA in healthy donors. Study as a whole: Earlier work reported 90 million to 120 million unique TCR beta sequences from about 190 million T cells. Some 91 million unique TCRs from HLA-typed donors were held in an early release of data.

Between the trimmed V and J ends, which lost 2 bases and 4 bases, there was a span of 15 bases. Germline values: CDR1 SGHRS, CDR2 YFSETQ. The CDR3 is made up of 15 amino acids. The PCR ran on 60 Vbeta and 13 Jbeta primers. Assay: immunoSEQ multiplex PCR; the TCRdb copy retains only in-frame clones and omits some. The sample shows some 180,000 clones, less than 80% of them seen only once. The donors gave bone marrow, and they were healthy. The material sequenced was PBMCs. V gene TRBV5-1 combines with J gene TRBJ2-5; D may be TRBD2 (6 bases). The TCR comes from a woman in her twenties or thirties in good health and CMV-seropositive. In nucleotides, the CDR3 is TGCGCCAGCAGCTTCCAAGGAGGGCCCGCAGAGACCCAGTACTTC. Amino acids: CASSFQGGPAETQYF.